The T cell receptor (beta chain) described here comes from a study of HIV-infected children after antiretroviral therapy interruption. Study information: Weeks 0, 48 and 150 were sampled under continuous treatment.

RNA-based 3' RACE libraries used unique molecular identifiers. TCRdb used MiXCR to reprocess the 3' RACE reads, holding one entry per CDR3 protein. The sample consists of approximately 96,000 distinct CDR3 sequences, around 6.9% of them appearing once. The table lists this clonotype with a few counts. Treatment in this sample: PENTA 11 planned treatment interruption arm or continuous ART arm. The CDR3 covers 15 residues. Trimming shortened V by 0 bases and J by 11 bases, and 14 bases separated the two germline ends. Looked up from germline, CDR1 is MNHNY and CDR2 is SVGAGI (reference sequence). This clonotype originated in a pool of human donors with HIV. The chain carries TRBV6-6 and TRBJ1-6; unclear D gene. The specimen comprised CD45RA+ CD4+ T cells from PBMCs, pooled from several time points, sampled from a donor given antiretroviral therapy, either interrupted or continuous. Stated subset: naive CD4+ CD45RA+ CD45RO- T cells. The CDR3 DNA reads TGTGCCAGCAGTTACTCGATCCCGAGTGAGGCACCCCTCCACTTT. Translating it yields CASSYSIPSEAPLHF.